This T cell receptor beta chain originates from a study of blood T cells in healthy people across ages. Whole-study findings and limits: TCR beta diversity was tightly associated with the proportion of naive T cells. There were more naive CD4+ cells and higher diversity in long-lived donors than in aged donors.

Together with a sample-barcoded 5' primer, a J-beta primer mix was included in a second PCR lasting about 7 to 12 cycles. Each sample provided no less than 2.5 million CDR3-containing paired-end reads. One entry per CDR3 protein results from TCRdb running MiXCR on the 5' RACE reads. The table includes 1.5 million to 2 million distinct CDR3 sequences, 28% detected once. This clonotype was seen repeatedly, ten times or more. What it recognizes is unknown. The CDR3 consists of 15 residues. Germline-derived CDR1 and CDR2 are KGHDR and SFDVKD. With 3 bases clipped from V and 8 bases from J, the junction kept 7 bases outside the gene matches.

This sequence joins TRBV24-1 and TRBJ2-1; TRBD1 aligns across 9 bases. The source of this sequence is a woman aged 25-40 years in good health. What was sequenced was blood. CDR3 amino acids: CATSDPTGGEDEQFF. CDR3 in DNA: TGTGCCACCAGTGATCCGACAGGGGGTGAGGATGAGCAGTTCTTC.